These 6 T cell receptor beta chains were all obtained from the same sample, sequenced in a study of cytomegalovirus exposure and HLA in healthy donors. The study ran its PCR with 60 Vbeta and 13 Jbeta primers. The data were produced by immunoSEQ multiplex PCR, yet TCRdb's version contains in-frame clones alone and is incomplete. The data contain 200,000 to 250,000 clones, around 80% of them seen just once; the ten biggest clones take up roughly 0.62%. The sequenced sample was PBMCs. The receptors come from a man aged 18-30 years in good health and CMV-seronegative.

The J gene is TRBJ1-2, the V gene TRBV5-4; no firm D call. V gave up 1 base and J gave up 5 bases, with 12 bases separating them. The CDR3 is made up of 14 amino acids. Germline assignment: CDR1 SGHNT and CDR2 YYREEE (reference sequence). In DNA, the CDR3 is TGTGCCAGCAGCTTGCGCGAGCGGGAATATGGCTACACCTTC. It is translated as CASSLREREYGYTF. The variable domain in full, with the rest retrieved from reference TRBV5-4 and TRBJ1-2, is ETGVTQSPTHLIKTRGQQVTLRCSSQSGHNTVSWYQQALGQGPQFIFQYYREEENGRGNFPPRFSGLQFPNYSSELNVNALELDDSALYLCASSLREREYGYTFGSGTRLTVV.

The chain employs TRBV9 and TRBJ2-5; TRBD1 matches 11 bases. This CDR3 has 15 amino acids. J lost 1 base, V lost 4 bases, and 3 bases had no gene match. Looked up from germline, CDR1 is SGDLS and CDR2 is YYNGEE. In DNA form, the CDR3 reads TGTGCCAGCAGCTACGGGACAGGGGGCCAAGAGACCCAGTACTTC. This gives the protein CASSYGTGGQETQYF.

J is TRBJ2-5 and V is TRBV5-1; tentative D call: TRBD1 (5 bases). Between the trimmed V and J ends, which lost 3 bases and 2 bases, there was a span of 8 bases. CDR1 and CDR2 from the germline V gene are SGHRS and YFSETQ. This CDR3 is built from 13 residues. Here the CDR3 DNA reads TGCGCCAGCAGCTCTCGACAGCAAGAGACCCAGTACTTC. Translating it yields CASSSRQQETQYF.

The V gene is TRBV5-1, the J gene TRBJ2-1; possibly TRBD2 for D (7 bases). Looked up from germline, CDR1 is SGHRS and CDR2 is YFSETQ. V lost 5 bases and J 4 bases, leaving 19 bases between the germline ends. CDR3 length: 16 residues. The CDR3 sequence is CASREGGAGKYNEQFF. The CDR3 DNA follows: TGCGCCAGCAGGGAGGGGGGGGCCGGGAAATACAATGAGCAGTTCTTC.

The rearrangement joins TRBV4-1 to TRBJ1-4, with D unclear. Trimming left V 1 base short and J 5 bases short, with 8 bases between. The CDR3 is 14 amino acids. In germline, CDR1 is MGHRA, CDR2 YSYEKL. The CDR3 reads CASSQGTVNEKLFF. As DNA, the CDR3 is TGCGCCAGCAGCCAAGGAACAGTGAATGAAAAACTGTTTTTT.

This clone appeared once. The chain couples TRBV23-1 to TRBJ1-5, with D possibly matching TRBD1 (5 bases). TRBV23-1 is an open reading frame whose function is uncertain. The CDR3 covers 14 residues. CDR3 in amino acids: CDEGGDYSNQPQHF. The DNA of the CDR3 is TGCGACGAGGGAGGGGACTATAGCAATCAGCCCCAGCATTTT.